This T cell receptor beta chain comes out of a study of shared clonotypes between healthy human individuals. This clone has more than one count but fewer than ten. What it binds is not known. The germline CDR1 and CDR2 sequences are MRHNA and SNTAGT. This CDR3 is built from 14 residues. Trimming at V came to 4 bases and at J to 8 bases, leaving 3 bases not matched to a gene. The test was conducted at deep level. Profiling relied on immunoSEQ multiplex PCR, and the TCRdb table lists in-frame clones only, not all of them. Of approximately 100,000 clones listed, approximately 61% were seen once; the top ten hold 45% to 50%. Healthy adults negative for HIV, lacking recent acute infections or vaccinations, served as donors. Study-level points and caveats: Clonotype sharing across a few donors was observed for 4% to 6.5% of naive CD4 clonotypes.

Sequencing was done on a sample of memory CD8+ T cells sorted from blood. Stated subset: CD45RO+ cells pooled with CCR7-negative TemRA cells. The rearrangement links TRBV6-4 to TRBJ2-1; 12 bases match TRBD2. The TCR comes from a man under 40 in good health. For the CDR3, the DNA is TGTGCCAGCAGTGCACTAGCGGGAGGCGATGAGCAGTTCTTC. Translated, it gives CASSALAGGDEQFF.